This T cell receptor beta chain was captured in a study of HIV-infected patients and healthy controls. CDR1 MNHNY and CDR2 SVGAGI come from the germline V gene (reference sequence). The CDR3 runs to 17 residues. V dropped 3 bases and J dropped 4; count of bases not matched to a gene: 14. TCRdb ran MiXCR on the 5' RACE reads and lists one entry per CDR3 protein. The sample records about 64,000 distinct CDR3 sequences, 19% being singletons. The sequencing input was CD4+ T cells from blood. The rearrangement uses TRBV6-6 and TRBJ2-7, with 8 bases matching TRBD1. This receptor was obtained from a human donor in good health. CDR3 coding DNA: TGTGCCAGCAGTTATGGACAGGGAGCATCATCATCGTACGAGCAGTACTTC. Protein product: CASSYGQGASSSYEQYF.